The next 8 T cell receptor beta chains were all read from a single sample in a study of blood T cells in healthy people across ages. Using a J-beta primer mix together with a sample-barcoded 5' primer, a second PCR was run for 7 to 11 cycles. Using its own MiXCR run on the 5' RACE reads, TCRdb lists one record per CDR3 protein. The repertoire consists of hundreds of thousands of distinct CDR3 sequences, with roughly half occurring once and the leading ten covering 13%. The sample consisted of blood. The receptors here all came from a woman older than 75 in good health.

CDR3 region: CASSLAVTIAATQYF. For the CDR3, the DNA is TGTGCCAGCAGTCTCGCCGTGACTATCGCAGCTACGCAGTATTTT. The chain links TRBV12-3 or TRBV12-4 to TRBJ2-3, with TRBD2 as a possible D gene (5 bases). V was pared by 5 bases and J by 8 bases, with 20 bases between. CDR3 length: 15 residues.

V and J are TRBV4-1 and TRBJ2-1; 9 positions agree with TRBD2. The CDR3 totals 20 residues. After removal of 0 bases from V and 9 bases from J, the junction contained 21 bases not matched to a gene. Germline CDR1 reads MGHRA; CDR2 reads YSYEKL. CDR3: CASSQERLSGSLQTSVEQFF. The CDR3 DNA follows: TGCGCCAGCAGCCAAGAGAGACTTAGCGGGAGCCTCCAGACGTCCGTTGAGCAGTTCTTC.

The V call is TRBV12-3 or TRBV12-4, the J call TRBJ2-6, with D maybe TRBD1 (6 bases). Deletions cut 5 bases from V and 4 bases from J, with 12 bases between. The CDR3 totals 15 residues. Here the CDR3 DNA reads TGTGCCAGCAGTCCCGCAGGGGCCGGGGCCAACGTCCTGACTTTC. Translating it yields CASSPAGAGANVLTF.

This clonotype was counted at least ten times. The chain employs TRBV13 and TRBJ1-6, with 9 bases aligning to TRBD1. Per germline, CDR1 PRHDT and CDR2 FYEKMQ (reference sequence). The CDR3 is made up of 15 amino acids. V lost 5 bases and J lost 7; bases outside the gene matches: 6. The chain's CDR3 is CASSTRTGANSPLHF. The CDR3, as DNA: TGTGCCAGCAGCACTCGGACAGGGGCAAATTCACCCCTCCACTTT. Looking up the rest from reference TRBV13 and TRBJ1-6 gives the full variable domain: AAGVIQSPRHLIKEKRETATLKCYPIPRHDTVYWYQQGPGQDPQFLISFYEKMQSDKGSIPDRFSAQQFSDYHSELNMSSLELGDSALYFCASSTRTGANSPLHFGNGTRLTVT.

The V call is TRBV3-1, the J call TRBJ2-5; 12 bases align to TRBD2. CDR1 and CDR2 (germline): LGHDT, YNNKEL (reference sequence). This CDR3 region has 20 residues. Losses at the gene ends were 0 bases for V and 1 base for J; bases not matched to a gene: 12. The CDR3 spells CASSQDQRLAGAKLQETQYF. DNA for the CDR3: TGTGCCAGCAGCCAAGATCAGCGACTAGCGGGGGCGAAACTCCAAGAGACCCAGTACTTC.

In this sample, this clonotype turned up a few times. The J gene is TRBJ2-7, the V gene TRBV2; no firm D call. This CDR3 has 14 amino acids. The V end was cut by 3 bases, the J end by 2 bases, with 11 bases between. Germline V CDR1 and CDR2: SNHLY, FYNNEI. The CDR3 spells CASSDRGRTYEQYF. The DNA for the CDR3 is TGTGCCAGCAGTGATAGAGGACGAACCTACGAGCAGTACTTC.

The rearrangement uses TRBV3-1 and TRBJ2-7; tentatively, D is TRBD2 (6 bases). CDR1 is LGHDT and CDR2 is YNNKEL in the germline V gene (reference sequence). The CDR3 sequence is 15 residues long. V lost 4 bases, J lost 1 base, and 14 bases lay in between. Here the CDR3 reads CASSRGLAASYEQYF. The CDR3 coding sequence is TGTGCCAGCAGCCGCGGGTTAGCGGCATCCTACGAGCAGTACTTC.

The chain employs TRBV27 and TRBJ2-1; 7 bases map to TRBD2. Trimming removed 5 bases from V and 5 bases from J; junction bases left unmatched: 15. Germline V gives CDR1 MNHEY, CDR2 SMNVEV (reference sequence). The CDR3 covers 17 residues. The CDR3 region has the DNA TGTGCCAGCAGTCCCTGGTCTCTAGCGGCTGTACACAATGAGCAGTTCTTC. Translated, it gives CASSPWSLAAVHNEQFF.